What follows are 16 T cell receptor beta chains derived from one specimen sequenced in a study of blood T cell repertoires in COVID-19. Sequencing used immunoSEQ multiplex PCR; TCRdb keeps in-frame clones, though not all of them. Of more than 95,000 clones listed, over 80% are singletons. Material: peripheral blood. These receptor sequences come from a man aged 50-60 years with acute or convalescent COVID-19.

In this sample, this clone turned up once. The genes are TRBV23-1 and TRBJ2-7; 9 bases are shared with TRBD1. Being an ORF, TRBV23-1 has a function that is uncertain. The CDR3 runs 15 residues. The V gene end was trimmed by 5 bases and the J gene end by 4 bases; junction bases not matched to a gene: 9. The CDR3 region is CASSDPGQGKYEQYF. The CDR3 DNA reads as TGCGCCAGCAGTGACCCGGGACAGGGCAAATACGAGCAGTACTTC.

This clone was recorded only once. This sequence joins TRBV30 and TRBJ2-7, with 11 nucleotides matching TRBD2. The CDR3 covers 13 residues. Trimming cost V 7 bases and J 2 bases; bases outside gene matches: 4. Germline loops: CDR1 GTSNPN, CDR2 SVGIG (reference sequence). The CDR3 here is CALGTSGTYEQYF. Here the CDR3 DNA reads TGTGCCTTGGGGACTAGCGGTACCTACGAGCAGTACTTC.

The V and J genes are TRBV5-6 and TRBJ1-4; D not certain. Trimming left V 0 bases short and J 0 bases short, with 6 bases between. From germline, CDR1 is SGHDT and CDR2 YYEEEE. The CDR3 runs 15 residues. The CDR3 nucleotides read TGTGCCAGCAGCTTGGGAGCGACAACTAATGAAAAACTGTTTTTT. This encodes CASSLGATTNEKLFF. Together with reference TRBV5-6 and TRBJ1-4, the CDR3 gives the full variable domain: DAGVTQSPTHLIKTRGQQVTLRCSPKSGHDTVSWYQQALGQGPQFIFQYYEEEERQRGNFPDRFSGHQFPNYSSELNVNALLLGDSALYLCASSLGATTNEKLFFGSGTQLSVL.

This clone was counted a single time. The junction does not match germline at one end; this may be a read error. V is TRBV30 and J is TRBJ2-1, with D tentatively TRBD2 (6 bases). CDR1 is GTSNPN and CDR2 is SVGIG in the germline V gene (reference sequence). The CDR3 has 12 residues. CDR3 residues: CAWGTSYYEQFF. CDR3 bases: TGTGCCTGGGGCACTAGCTACTATGAGCAGTTCTTC.

This clone was counted a single time. This chain uses TRBV6-6 with TRBJ1-6; 9 bases are shared with TRBD1. Germline-derived CDR1 and CDR2 are MNHNY and SVGAGI (reference sequence). V dropped 5 bases and J dropped 6; count of bases not matched to a gene: 8. This CDR3 comprises 16 residues. CDR3 nucleotide sequence: TGTGCCAGCAGTACCGGGACAGGGTGGGTTAATTCACCCCTCCACTTT. This sequence encodes CASSTGTGWVNSPLHF.

The sample holds a few counts of this clone. The chain has TRBV3-1 (or the pseudogene TRBV3-2) and TRBJ2-3; 11 nucleotides align to TRBD2. The CDR3 consists of 15 residues. V shed 4 bases and J 6 bases; nucleotides not matched to a gene: 6. Germline loops: CDR1 LGHDT, CDR2 YNNKEL (reference sequence). This chain's CDR3 is CASSPQGLAADTQYF. Written as DNA, the CDR3 is TGTGCCAGCAGCCCCCAGGGACTAGCGGCTGATACGCAGTATTTT.

This chain uses TRBV30 with TRBJ1-2; the D gene is possibly TRBD1 (6 bases). V was trimmed by 0 bases and J by 5 bases, leaving 16 bases between them. This CDR3 has 15 amino acids. CDR1 and CDR2 (germline): GTSNPN, SVGIG (reference sequence). In DNA form, the CDR3 reads TGTGCCTGGAGTGTACCGGGCAGGGGAGAGTATGGCTACACCTTC. Amino acid sequence: CAWSVPGRGEYGYTF.

The chain joins TRBV28 to TRBJ1-6, with 7 positions matching TRBD1. The CDR3 totals 16 residues. Trimming at V came to 5 bases and at J to 4 bases, leaving 8 bases not matched to a gene. The germline CDR1 and CDR2 sequences are MDHEN and SYDVKM. The CDR3 sequence is CASSGQRQGYNSPLHF. The CDR3 nucleotides read TGTGCCAGCAGTGGCCAGCGACAGGGTTATAATTCACCCCTCCACTTT.

J is TRBJ2-7 and V is TRBV15; maybe TRBD2 (7 bases). Trimming left V 9 bases short and J 5 bases short, with 20 bases between. The CDR3 has 14 residues. Germline V gene data show CDR1 as LNHNV and CDR2 as YYDKDF (reference sequence). The CDR3: CATRPGGPSDEQYF. Written as DNA, the CDR3 is TGTGCCACTCGACCGGGGGGCCCGTCAGACGAGCAGTACTTC.

The V gene is TRBV14, the J gene TRBJ2-1; TRBD2 matches 9 bases. V shed 3 bases, J shed 6 bases, and the junction held 0 bases outside the gene matches. The CDR3 spans 13 residues. Germline V gene data show CDR1 as SGHDN and CDR2 as FVKESK. The CDR3 DNA reads as TGTGCCAGCAGCCAGACTAGCGGCAATGAGCAGTTCTTC. Translation: CASSQTSGNEQFF.

Comment on this clone: The junction departs from germline at one end; a sequencing error may be responsible. J is TRBJ2-5 and V is TRBV11-3; D is possibly TRBD1 (6 bases). The germline CDR1 and CDR2 sequences are SGHNT and YENEEA. CDR3 length: 13 amino acids. The CDR3 region has the DNA TGTGCCAGCAGCCCCCGGGACAATACGCGCAGGGACTTC. This translates into CASSPRDNTRRDF.

The V call is TRBV18, the J call TRBJ1-2; TRBD1 aligns across 11 bases. This CDR3 spans 15 amino acids. V lost 4 bases to trimming and J lost 4 bases; unmatched junction nucleotides: 5. From germline, CDR1 is KGHSH and CDR2 LQKENI. The CDR3 DNA is TGTGCCAGCTCACAACCGGGACAGGGGGTCTATGGCTACACCTTC. It translates to CASSQPGQGVYGYTF.

Only a few counts were recorded for this clone. This chain joins TRBV2 and TRBJ2-1; the D is unclear. CDR3 length: 11 amino acids. In germline, CDR1 is SNHLY, CDR2 FYNNEI. V was shortened by 7 bases and J by 10 bases, with 11 bases between the two germline ends. CDR3 loop: CASTDPREQFF. The CDR3 nucleotides are TGTGCCAGCACTGACCCGAGGGAGCAGTTCTTC.

CDR3 amino acids: CASSTQGVDTEAFF. DNA for the CDR3: TGTGCCAGCTCAACACAGGGGGTTGACACTGAAGCTTTCTTT. This sequence joins TRBV18 and TRBJ1-1; 8 bases align to TRBD1. The junction had 5 bases not matched to a gene; V was cut back by 5 bases and J by 3 bases. Germline CDR1 and CDR2: KGHSH and LQKENI. The CDR3 covers 14 residues.

The CDR3 loop is CASSLAYEQYF. CDR3 nucleotides: TGTGCCAGCAGCTTGGCGTACGAGCAGTACTTC. The J gene is TRBJ2-7, the V gene TRBV5-6; D remains ambiguous. The V end was cut by 0 bases, the J end by 4 bases, with 2 bases between. Germline V gene lookup returns CDR1 SGHDT and CDR2 YYEEEE. The CDR3 has 11 residues.

The chain carries TRBV27 and TRBJ1-6, with TRBD1 as a possible D gene (5 bases). This CDR3 has 14 amino acids. With 4 bases removed from V and 5 bases from J, the gap between germline ends came to 9 bases. Germline loops: CDR1 MNHEY, CDR2 SMNVEV (reference sequence). DNA for the CDR3: TGTGCCAGCAGTTCGACAGCAAATAATTCACCCCTCCACTTT. Translated: CASSSTANNSPLHF.